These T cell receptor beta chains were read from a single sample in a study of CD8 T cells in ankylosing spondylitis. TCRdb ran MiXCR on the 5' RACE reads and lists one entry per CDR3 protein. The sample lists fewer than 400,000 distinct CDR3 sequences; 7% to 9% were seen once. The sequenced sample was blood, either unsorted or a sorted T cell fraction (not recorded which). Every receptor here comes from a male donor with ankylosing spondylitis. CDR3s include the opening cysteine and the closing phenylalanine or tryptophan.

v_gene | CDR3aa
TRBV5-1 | CASSNSGRVVDTQYF
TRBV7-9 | CASGGPGQPSGANVLTF
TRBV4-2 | CASSQDRESNQPQHF
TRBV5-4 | CASSPALGTYTGELFF
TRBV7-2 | CASSSIRSTYNEQFF
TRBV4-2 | CASSPTSGGAKNIQYF
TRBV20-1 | CSARNTGGNQPQHF
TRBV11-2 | CASSLIHPSDTQYF
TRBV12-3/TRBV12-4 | CASSIGQTTTEQFF
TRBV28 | CASSFRATGELFF